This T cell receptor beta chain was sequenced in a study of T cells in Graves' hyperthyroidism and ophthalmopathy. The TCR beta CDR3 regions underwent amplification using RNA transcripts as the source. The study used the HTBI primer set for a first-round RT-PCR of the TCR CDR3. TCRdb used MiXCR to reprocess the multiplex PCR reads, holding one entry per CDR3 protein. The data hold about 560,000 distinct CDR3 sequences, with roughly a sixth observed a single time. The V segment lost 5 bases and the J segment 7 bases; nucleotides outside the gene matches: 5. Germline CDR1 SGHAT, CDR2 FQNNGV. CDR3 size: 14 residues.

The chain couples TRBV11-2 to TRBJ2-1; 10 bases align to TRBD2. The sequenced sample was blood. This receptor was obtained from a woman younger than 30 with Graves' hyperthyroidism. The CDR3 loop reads CASSLSGGMNEQFF. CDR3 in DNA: TGTGCCAGCAGCCTTAGCGGGGGGATGAATGAGCAGTTCTTC.